These 3 T cell receptor beta chains originate from one sample sequenced in a study of memory CD4+ T cells and cytomegalovirus serostatus (dated by TCRdb to about 2019). Libraries were made using the immunoSEQ multiplex PCR assay. TCRdb provides this immuneACCESS table in a form limited to in-frame rearrangements. Some clones are lacking; in checked studies, under half of them reflect an unresolved V gene, and why the rest are absent is not known. This sample holds roughly 84,000 clones; around 80% were observed only once. Around 0.78% of the sample is held by the ten biggest clonotypes. A FACSAria II was used to sort memory CD4+ T cells, defined as single viable CD3+CD4+CD8-CD45RO+ cells. Sequencing was performed on memory CD4+ T cells from blood. These receptors came from an adult in good health and CMV-seronegative.

The chain uses TRBV6-6 and TRBJ2-1; D gene unclear. The germline V gene encodes CDR1 MNHNY and CDR2 SVGAGI (reference sequence). This CDR3 has 11 amino acids. The V gene lost 5 bases and the J gene lost 9 bases, with 8 bases spanning the gap. DNA of the CDR3: TGTGCCAGCAGTCCGGTTTCTGAGCAGTTCTTC. Translated, it gives CASSPVSEQFF.

The chain has TRBV18 and TRBJ1-2; unclear D gene. Trimming stripped 3 bases from V and 5 bases from J, with 16 bases between. The CDR3 has 15 amino acids. In germline, CDR1 is KGHSH, CDR2 LQKENI. CDR3 residues: CASSPNPDEGYGYTF. The CDR3 bases are TGTGCCAGCTCACCGAACCCAGACGAGGGTTATGGCTACACCTTC.

This clone counts as medium-sized. The V and J genes are TRBV2 and TRBJ2-7, with D perhaps TRBD2 (6 bases). The CDR3 has 15 amino acids. The V end lost 6 bases, the J end lost 5 bases, and 20 bases lay between the germline ends. CDR1 is SNHLY and CDR2 is FYNNEI in the germline V gene. The CDR3 coding sequence is TGTGCCAGCAGCGTGGGAGGAACGGGTGGGAACGAGCAGTACTTC. Translated, it gives CASSVGGTGGNEQYF.